Reported below is one T cell receptor beta chain. Sequencing targeted TCR beta in blood CD8+ and CD4+ T cells. Controls comprised healthy donors matched for age and sex. The CD8+ and CD4+ T cells were negatively isolated, with the TEMRA cells enriched by FACS. These data originate in a study of CD8 T cells in Susac syndrome. Random hexamers were used to reverse transcribe the RNA input (about 0.5 to 1 ug). The TCR beta CDR3 was amplified by immunoSEQ multiplex PCR across 54 Vbeta, 13 Jbeta. A single record per CDR3 protein comes from TCRdb applying MiXCR to the immunoSEQ multiplex PCR reads. The sample holds about 200,000 distinct CDR3 sequences, approximately 95% seen once. This clonotype originated in a human donor in good health. The sequenced sample consisted of CD4+ T cells from PBMCs.

CDR3 protein: CSAEGQAKNIQYF. As DNA, the CDR3 is TGCAGCGCCGAGGGCCAGGCTAAAAACATTCAGTACTTC. The chain couples TRBV29-1 to TRBJ2-4; D possibly corresponds to TRBD2 (5 bases). The CDR3 has 13 residues. Per the germline V gene, CDR1 is SQVTM and CDR2 is ANQGSEA. V was trimmed by 7 bases and J by 4 bases, leaving 14 bases between them. Filled out from reference TRBV29-1 and TRBJ2-4, the complete variable domain reads SAVISQKPSRDICQRGTSLTIQCQVDSQVTMMFWYRQQPGQSLTLIATANQGSEATYESGFVIDKFPISRPNLTFSTLTVSNMSPEDSSIYLCSAEGQAKNIQYFGAGTRLSVL.